Shown below are 2 T cell receptor beta chains from a single sample sequenced in a study of shared clonotypes between healthy human individuals (dated by TCRdb to about 2020). Library preparation employed the immunoSEQ multiplex PCR assay. Held by TCRdb, this immuneACCESS table contains in-frame sequences only and omits some clones. Under half of the omission traces to an unresolved V gene where checked; the cause of the rest is unknown. The sample includes a few million clones, with more than 80% observed a single time. About 0.13% of the sample is in the top ten clones. Input material: naive CD4+ T cells sorted from blood. Per the publication, the cell subset or site label means: CD45RA+ positively selected. The receptors originated from a man younger than 30 in good health.

The rearrangement links TRBV5-4 to TRBJ2-7; 8 bases are shared with TRBD1. This CDR3 comprises 13 residues. V gave up 3 bases and J gave up 5 bases; unmatched junction bases: 4. In germline, CDR1 is SGHNT, CDR2 YYREEE (reference sequence). CDR3 coding DNA: TGTGCCAGCAGCTCGGGACAGGCCGACGAGCAGTACTTC. The encoded protein is CASSSGQADEQYF.

The rearrangement uses TRBV12-5 and TRBJ1-1; D gene ambiguous. Germline loops: CDR1 LGHNT, CDR2 FRNRAP. V lost 2 bases to trimming and J lost 1 base, with 11 bases between them. The CDR3 length is 15 residues. The CDR3 loop is CASGLTTPRNTEAFF. The CDR3 nucleotides are TGTGCTAGTGGTTTGACCACCCCCAGGAACACTGAAGCTTTCTTT.